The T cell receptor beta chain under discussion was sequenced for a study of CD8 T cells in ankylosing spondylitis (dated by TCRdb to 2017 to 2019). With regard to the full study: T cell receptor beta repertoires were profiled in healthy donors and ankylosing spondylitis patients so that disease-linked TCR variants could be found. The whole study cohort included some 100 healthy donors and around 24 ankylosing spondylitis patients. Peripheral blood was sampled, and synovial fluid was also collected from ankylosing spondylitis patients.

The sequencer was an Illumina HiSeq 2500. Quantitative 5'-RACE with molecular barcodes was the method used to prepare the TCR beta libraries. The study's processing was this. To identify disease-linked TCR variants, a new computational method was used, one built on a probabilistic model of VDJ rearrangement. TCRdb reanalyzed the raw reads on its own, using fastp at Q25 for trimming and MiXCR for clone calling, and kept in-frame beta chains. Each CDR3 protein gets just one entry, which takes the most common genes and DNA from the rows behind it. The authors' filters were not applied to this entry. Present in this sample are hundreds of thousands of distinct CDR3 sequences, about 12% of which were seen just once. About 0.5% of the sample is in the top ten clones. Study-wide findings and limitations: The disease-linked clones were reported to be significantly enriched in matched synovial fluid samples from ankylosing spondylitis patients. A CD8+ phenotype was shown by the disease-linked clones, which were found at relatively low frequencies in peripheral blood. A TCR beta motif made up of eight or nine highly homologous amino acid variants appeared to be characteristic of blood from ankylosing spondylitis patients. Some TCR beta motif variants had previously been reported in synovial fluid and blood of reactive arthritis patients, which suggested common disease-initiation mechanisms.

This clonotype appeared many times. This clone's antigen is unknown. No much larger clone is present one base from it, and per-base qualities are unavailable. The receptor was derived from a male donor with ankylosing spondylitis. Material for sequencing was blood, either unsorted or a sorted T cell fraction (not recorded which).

The nucleotides are TGCGCCAGCAGCTTAATGCAGGGTGACACTGAAGCTTTCTTT. This sequence encodes CASSLMQGDTEAFF. The V and J segments used are TRBV5-1 and TRBJ1-1; TRBD1 is a possible D gene, resting on 5 matching bases. Taken from the germline V gene, the CDR1 and CDR2 loops are SGHRS and YFSETQ. The CDR3 has 14 amino acids, counting the end cysteine and phenylalanine. The CDR3 DNA has 42 bases and is translated from base 1. Cut back by 2 bases and 3 bases, the V and J ends lie 11 bases apart.